This T cell receptor beta chain was observed in a study of blood T cells in healthy people across ages. Combining a sample-barcoded 5' primer with a J-beta primer mix, a second PCR ran for about 6 to 12 cycles. CDR3-containing paired-end reads numbered at least 2.5 million in each sample. MiXCR, applied by TCRdb to the 5' RACE reads, yields one record per CDR3 protein. The sample lists approximately 680,000 distinct CDR3 sequences; about a third were seen once. This CDR3 is built from 14 residues. The germline gives CDR1 SGHAT, CDR2 FQDESV (reference sequence). J lost 9 bases, V lost 7 bases, and 11 bases had no gene match. Regarding this clonotype: A clone one base away is much larger, so this may be a read error.

The sequence was obtained from a woman of 80 years or more in good health. The chain links TRBV11-1 to TRBJ2-7, with 11 bases fitting TRBD2. Sequences were obtained from blood. The CDR3 sequence: CASNKGTSGSGQYF. For the CDR3, the DNA is TGTGCCAGCAACAAAGGGACTAGCGGATCCGGGCAGTACTTC.